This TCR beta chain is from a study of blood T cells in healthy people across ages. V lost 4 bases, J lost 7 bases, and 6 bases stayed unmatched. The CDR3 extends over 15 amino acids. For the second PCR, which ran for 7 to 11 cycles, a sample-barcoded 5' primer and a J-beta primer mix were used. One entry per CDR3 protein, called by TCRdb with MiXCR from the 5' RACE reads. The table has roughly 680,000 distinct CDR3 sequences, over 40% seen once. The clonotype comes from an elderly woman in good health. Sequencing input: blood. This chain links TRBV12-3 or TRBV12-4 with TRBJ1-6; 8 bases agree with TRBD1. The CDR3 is CASSSRTGQNSPLHF. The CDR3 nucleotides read TGTGCCAGCAGTTCCAGGACAGGGCAGAATTCACCCCTCCACTTT.